These 11 T cell receptor beta chains were sequenced from one sample in a study of read filtering for tumor transcriptome and immune sequencing. This library used around 400 ng RNA and molecular barcoded adaptors spanning alpha/delta and beta/gamma chains. TCRdb re-called the reads with MiXCR, one entry per CDR3 protein. The sample has approximately 62,000 distinct CDR3 sequences, less than 20% seen once. The sequenced material came from a population of CD138-negative cells sorted from bone marrow. These receptors came from a donor aged 40 or older with multiple myeloma.

Ten or more counts support this clonotype. The gene calls are TRBV28 and TRBJ2-1; D is perhaps TRBD2 (6 bases). The ends were cut back, 6 bases at V and 2 bases at J, with 20 bases in the middle. In germline, CDR1 is MDHEN, CDR2 SYDVKM. The CDR3 spans 17 residues. This CDR3 reads CASSSPGGAPTYNEQFF. The CDR3 nucleotides are TGTGCCAGCAGCTCGCCGGGCGGGGCACCCACCTACAATGAGCAGTTCTTC. Combining the CDR3 with reference TRBV28 and TRBJ2-1 gives the whole variable domain DVKVTQSSRYLVKRTGEKVFLECVQDMDHENMFWYRQDPGLGLRLIYFSYDVKMKEKGDIPEGYSVSREKKERFSLILESASTNQTSMYLCASSSPGGAPTYNEQFFGPGTRLTVL.

This clonotype came up many times. This sequence joins TRBV24-1 and TRBJ2-1, with 7 nucleotides matching TRBD2. The CDR3 loop spans 13 amino acids. V was pared by 9 bases and J by 7 bases, with 8 bases of the junction left unmatched. Per germline, CDR1 KGHDR and CDR2 SFDVKD. The CDR3: CATHGASGNEQFF. CDR3 nucleotide sequence: TGTGCCACCCATGGGGCTAGCGGAAATGAGCAGTTCTTC.

This clonotype showed up many times. Written as DNA, the CDR3 is TGCAGTGTCCCCCGAACTAGCTCCTACAATGAGCAGTTCTTC. This encodes CSVPRTSSYNEQFF. The chain has TRBV20-1 and TRBJ2-1, with a tentative D call TRBD2 (5 bases). Trimming left V 7 bases short and J 0 bases short, with 13 bases between. This CDR3 contains 14 residues. Germline-derived CDR1 and CDR2 are DFQATT and SNEGSKA (reference sequence).

This clonotype was seen at least ten times. The CDR3 DNA reads as TGCAGCGCAGGACTAGCGGGGACCTACAATGAGCAGTTCTTC. Its protein product is CSAGLAGTYNEQFF. The chain is built from TRBV29-1 and TRBJ2-1; 12 nucleotides match TRBD2. Germline lookup yields CDR1 SQVTM and CDR2 ANQGSEA. V shed 7 bases and J 2 bases; nucleotides not matched to a gene: 3. This CDR3 is 14 amino acids long.

In this sample, this clonotype turned up many times. This chain joins TRBV10-2 and TRBJ2-3; D call uncertain. The length of the CDR3 is 14 residues. V dropped 4 bases and J dropped 4 bases, with 12 bases sitting between them. Germline-derived CDR1 and CDR2 are WSHSY and SAAADI. The chain's CDR3 is CASSVTPAADTQYF. The CDR3 DNA reads TGCGCCAGCAGTGTGACCCCGGCCGCAGATACGCAGTATTTT.

The chain has TRBV4-1 and TRBJ2-3; unclear D gene. Germline assignment: CDR1 MGHRA and CDR2 YSYEKL. The CDR3 consists of 11 residues. This chain's CDR3 is CACSQADTQYF. CDR3 DNA sequence: TGCGCTTGCAGCCAAGCAGATACGCAGTATTTT.

This clonotype was seen many times. At one of its ends the junction is not consistent with the germline gene, which may arise from a read error. This sequence joins TRBV7-7 and TRBJ2-5; TRBD2 matches at 7 bases. In germline, CDR1 is SSHAT, CDR2 FNYEAQ (reference sequence). The CDR3 is 13 amino acids. As DNA, the CDR3 is TGTGCTAGCAGCCGAGCGGGAACGGAGACCCAGTACTTC. Amino acid sequence: CASSRAGTETQYF.

This clonotype was detected only a few times. This sequence joins TRBV12-3 or TRBV12-4 and TRBJ1-2, with D possibly being TRBD1 (5 bases). Trimming shortened V by 3 bases and J by 8 bases, and 10 bases separated the two germline ends. The CDR3 covers 12 residues. The CDR3 is CASSFLGDGYTF. The CDR3 nucleotides are TGTGCCAGCAGTTTTCTCGGGGACGGCTACACCTTC.

This clonotype was seen only once. This may arise from a read error, as a much more abundant clone is one base away. The chain carries TRBV11-1 and TRBJ2-3; 9 bases match TRBD2. The CDR3 consists of 15 residues. Germline CDR1 reads SGHAT; CDR2 reads FQDESV (reference sequence). The CDR3, as DNA: TGTGCCAGCAAAGGACTAGCGAGTCCCACAGATGCGCAGTATTTT. Amino acids: CASKGLASPTDAQYF.

In regard to this clonotype: A much larger clone lies a single base off, so this may be a read error. V usage is TRBV5-1 and J usage is TRBJ2-7, with D perhaps TRBD2 (5 bases). The CDR3 consists of 15 residues. Deletions cut 7 bases from V and 7 bases from J, with 24 bases between. CDR1 and CDR2 from the germline V gene are SGHRS and YFSETQ. The CDR3 region has the DNA TGCGCCAGCCGCTCCGAATTGTTTAGTCGGGGAGAGCAGTACTTC. Its protein is CASRSELFSRGEQYF.

This clonotype was counted at least ten times. The chain is built from TRBV3-1 and TRBJ2-3, with 10 bases matching TRBD2. Per the germline V gene, CDR1 is LGHDT and CDR2 is YNNKEL (reference sequence). V lost 1 base, J lost 2 bases, and 9 bases stayed unmatched. The CDR3 sequence is 18 residues long. CDR3 sequence: CASSQGLTSGVFTDTQYF. CDR3 in DNA: TGTGCCAGCAGCCAAGGCCTTACTAGCGGGGTTTTCACAGATACGCAGTATTTT.